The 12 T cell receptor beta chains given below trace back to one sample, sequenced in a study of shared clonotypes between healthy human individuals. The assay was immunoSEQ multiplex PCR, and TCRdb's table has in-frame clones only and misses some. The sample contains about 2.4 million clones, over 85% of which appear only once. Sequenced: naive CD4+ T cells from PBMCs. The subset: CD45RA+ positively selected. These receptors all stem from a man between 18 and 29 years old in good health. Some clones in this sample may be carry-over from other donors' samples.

The CDR3 spells CAIGPGQGNSPLHF. CDR3 DNA: TGTGCCATCGGTCCGGGACAGGGAAATTCACCCCTCCACTTT. This chain connects TRBV10-3 to TRBJ1-6, with 9 bases lining up with TRBD1. The CDR3 spans 14 residues. V lost 8 bases, J lost 7 bases, and 6 bases stayed unmatched. Germline-derived CDR1 and CDR2 are ENHRY and SYGVKD.

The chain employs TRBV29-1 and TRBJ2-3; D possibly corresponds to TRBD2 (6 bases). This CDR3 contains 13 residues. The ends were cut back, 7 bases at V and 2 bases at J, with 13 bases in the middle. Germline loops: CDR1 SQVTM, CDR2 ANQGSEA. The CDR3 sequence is CSGGGNPTDTQYF. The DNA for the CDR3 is TGCAGCGGTGGGGGGAACCCCACAGATACGCAGTATTTT.

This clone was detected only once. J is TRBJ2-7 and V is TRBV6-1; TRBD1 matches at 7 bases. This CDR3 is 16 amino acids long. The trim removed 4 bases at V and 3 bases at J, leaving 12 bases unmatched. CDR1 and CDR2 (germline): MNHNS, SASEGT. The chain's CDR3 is CASSGTGVRALYEQYF. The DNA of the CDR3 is TGTGCCAGCAGTGGAACAGGGGTTAGGGCTCTCTACGAGCAGTACTTC.

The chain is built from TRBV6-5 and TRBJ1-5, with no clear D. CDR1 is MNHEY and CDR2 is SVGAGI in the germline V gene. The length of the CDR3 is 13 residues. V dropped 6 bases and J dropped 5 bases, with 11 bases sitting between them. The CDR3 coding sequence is TGTGCCAGCAGACGCCAGATTCATCAGCCCCAGCATTTT. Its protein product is CASRRQIHQPQHF.

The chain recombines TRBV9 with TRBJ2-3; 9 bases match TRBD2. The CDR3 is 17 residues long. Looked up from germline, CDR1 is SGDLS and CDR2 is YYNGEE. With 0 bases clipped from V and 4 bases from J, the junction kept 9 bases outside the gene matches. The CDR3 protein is CASSVGLAGIMADTQYF. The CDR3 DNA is TGTGCCAGCAGCGTAGGGCTAGCGGGAATTATGGCAGATACGCAGTATTTT.

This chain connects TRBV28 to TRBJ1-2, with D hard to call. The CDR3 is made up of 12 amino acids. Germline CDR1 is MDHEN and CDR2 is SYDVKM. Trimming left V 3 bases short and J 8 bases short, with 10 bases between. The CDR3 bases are TGTGCCAGCAGTTTCTACCCCGGGGGCTACACCTTC. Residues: CASSFYPGGYTF.

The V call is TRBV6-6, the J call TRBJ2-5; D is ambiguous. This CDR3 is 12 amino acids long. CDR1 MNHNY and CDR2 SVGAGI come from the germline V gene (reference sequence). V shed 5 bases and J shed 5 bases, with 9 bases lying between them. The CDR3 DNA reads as TGTGCCAGCAGTCCCCGAATGGAGACCCAGTACTTC. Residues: CASSPRMETQYF.

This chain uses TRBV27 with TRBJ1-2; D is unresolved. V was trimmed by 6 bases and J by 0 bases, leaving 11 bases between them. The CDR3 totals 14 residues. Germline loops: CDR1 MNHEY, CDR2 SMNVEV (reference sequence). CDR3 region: CASSLRRANYGYTF. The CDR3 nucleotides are TGTGCCAGCAGCCTTAGGAGAGCTAACTATGGCTACACCTTC.

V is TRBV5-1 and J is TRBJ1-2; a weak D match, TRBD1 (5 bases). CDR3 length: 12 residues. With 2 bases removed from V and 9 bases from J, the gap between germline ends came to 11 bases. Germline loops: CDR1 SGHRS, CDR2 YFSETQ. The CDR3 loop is CASSLNGDRYTF. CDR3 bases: TGCGCCAGCAGCTTAAATGGGGACCGCTACACCTTC.

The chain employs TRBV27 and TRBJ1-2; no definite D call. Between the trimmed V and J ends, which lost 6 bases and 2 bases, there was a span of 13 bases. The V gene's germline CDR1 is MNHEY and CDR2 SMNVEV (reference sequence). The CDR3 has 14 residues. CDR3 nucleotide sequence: TGTGCCAGCAGCCGTGTTGGTAGGAACTATGGCTACACCTTC. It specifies CASSRVGRNYGYTF.

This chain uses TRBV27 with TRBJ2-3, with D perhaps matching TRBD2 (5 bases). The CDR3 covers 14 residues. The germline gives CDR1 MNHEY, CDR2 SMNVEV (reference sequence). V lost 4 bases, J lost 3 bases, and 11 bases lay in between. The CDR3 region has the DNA TGTGCCAGCAGTTCTGGTCTAGCAACAGATACGCAGTATTTT. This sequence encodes CASSSGLATDTQYF.

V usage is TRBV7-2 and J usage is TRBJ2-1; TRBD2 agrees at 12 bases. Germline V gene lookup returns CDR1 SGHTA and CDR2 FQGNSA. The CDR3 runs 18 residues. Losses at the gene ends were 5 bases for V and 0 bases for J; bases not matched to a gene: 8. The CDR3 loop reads CASSRLAGVRDSYNEQFF. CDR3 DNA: TGTGCCAGCAGCCGACTAGCGGGAGTGAGGGACTCCTACAATGAGCAGTTCTTC.